Each of the 31 T cell receptor beta chains below was sequenced from the same sample in a study of Graves' ophthalmopathy and Graves' hyperthyroidism. Amplified TCR beta CDR3 regions were obtained using RNA transcripts as template. Second-round multiplex PCR came after a first-round RT-PCR that employed HTBI primers. One entry per CDR3 protein, called by TCRdb with MiXCR from the multiplex PCR reads. The table has over a million distinct CDR3 sequences, approximately 35% seen once; the top ten hold approximately 12%. Sequencing used peripheral blood or thyroid tissue (not recorded which). These receptors came from an adult man with Graves' hyperthyroidism.

The chain links TRBV5-1 to TRBJ2-7; TRBD2 is a possible D gene (5 bases). Trimming took off 3 bases at V and 6 bases at J, with 22 bases between the two ends. CDR1 and CDR2 from the germline V gene are SGHRS and YFSETQ. The CDR3 totals 16 residues. CDR3 bases: TGCGCCAGCAGCTCCCAGGACTCAATTTTACCGGGCGAGCAGTACTTC. Protein sequence: CASSSQDSILPGEQYF.

This clonotype was observed a handful of times. The chain carries TRBV29-1 and TRBJ2-7; 8 bases are a match to TRBD2. CDR3 length: 11 residues. Germline trimming cut 7 bases from V and 3 bases from J; bases unmatched to any gene: 2. Germline CDR1 is SQVTM and CDR2 is ANQGSEA. CDR3 DNA: TGCAGCGCGGGGGGGGGCTACGAGCAGTACTTC. As protein: CSAGGGYEQYF.

This clonotype was found many times. CDR3 region: CASSYDTSGANVLTF. The CDR3 nucleotides are TGTGCCAGCAGTTATGACACCTCTGGGGCCAACGTCCTGACTTTC. This rearrangement joins TRBV6-5 to TRBJ2-6; D is unresolved. V was clipped by 3 bases and J by 0 bases, with 6 bases between them. Germline V gene sequence: CDR1 MNHEY, CDR2 SVGAGI. This CDR3 contains 15 residues.

This sequence joins TRBV5-6 and TRBJ2-7; D remains ambiguous. CDR3 length equals 12 residues. Germline V CDR1 and CDR2: SGHDT, YYEEEE. V was cut by 3 bases and J by 6 bases, with 10 bases left in between. Here the CDR3 DNA reads TGTGCCAGCAGCTCCCATTCGGGCGAGCAGTACTTC. It codes for CASSSHSGEQYF.

Points on this clonotype: At one end the junction does not follow the germline gene, possibly because of a read error. CDR3 region: CASSEGVSGRGSGANVLVF. CDR3 DNA: TGTGCCAGCAGTGAGGGGGTTAGCGGGAGAGGCTCTGGGGCCAACGTCCTGGTTTTC. The J gene is TRBJ2-6, the V gene TRBV25-1; 9 nucleotides match TRBD2. The CDR3 has 19 residues. CDR1 and CDR2 from the germline V gene are MGHDK and SYGVNS. Full variable domain (missing parts from reference TRBV25-1 and TRBJ2-6): EADIYQTPRYLVIGTGKKITLECSQTMGHDKMYWYQQDPGMELHLIHYSYGVNSTEKGDLSSESTVSRIRTEHFPLTLESARPSHTSQYLCASSEGVSGRGSGANVLVFGAGSRLTVL.

This clonotype has only a few counts. This chain joins TRBV14 and TRBJ2-7; D is possibly TRBD1 or TRBD2 (5 bases each). The germline gives CDR1 SGHDN, CDR2 FVKESK. Trimming left V 4 bases short and J 4 bases short, with 17 bases between. The CDR3 contains 15 residues. CDR3 sequence reads: CASSPAAGTIYEQYF. The CDR3 DNA is TGTGCCAGCAGCCCGGCGGCCGGGACGATATACGAGCAGTACTTC.

The chain joins TRBV7-2 to TRBJ2-7, with a possible D match to TRBD2 (6 bases). The germline CDR1 and CDR2 sequences are SGHTA and FQGNSA. V was trimmed by 1 base and J by 8 bases, leaving 18 bases between them. This CDR3 comprises 15 residues. The CDR3 nucleotides read TGTGCCAGCAGCTTAGAGATAGCGGCGGTCGGCCAGCAGTACTTC. This gives the protein CASSLEIAAVGQQYF.

The chain carries TRBV25-1 and TRBJ1-4; D is possibly TRBD1 (6 bases). Germline V gives CDR1 MGHDK, CDR2 SYGVNS. The CDR3 sequence is 14 residues long. DNA of the CDR3: TGTGCTAGCGGTAGTTTACAGGGCTACGAAAAACTGTTTTTT. Protein: CASGSLQGYEKLFF.

Ten or more counts support this clonotype. The chain recombines TRBV5-4 with TRBJ2-5, with D possibly TRBD2 on 5 matching bases. V was cut by 5 bases and J by 9 bases, with 23 bases left in between. The CDR3 consists of 15 residues. CDR1 and CDR2 from the germline V gene are SGHNT and YYREEE (reference sequence). The CDR3 DNA sequence: TGTGCCAGCAGACCTCGTGACAATACCCTCGGGGCCCAGTACTTC. It yields the protein CASRPRDNTLGAQYF.

This chain links TRBV10-3 with TRBJ2-5, with 9 bases matching TRBD1. The CDR3 is 16 amino acids. V dropped 3 bases and J dropped 6; count of bases not matched to a gene: 11. CDR1 and CDR2 from the germline V gene are ENHRY and SYGVKD. CDR3 in DNA: TGTGCCATCAGTGACCAAGCAGGGACAGGGACGAAGACCCAGTACTTC. It translates to CAISDQAGTGTKTQYF.

This clonotype came up many times. The CDR3 here is CASSLAEGRGYTF. The CDR3 DNA sequence: TGTGCCAGCAGCTTAGCGGAGGGGAGGGGCTACACCTTC. The chain is built from TRBV7-8 and TRBJ1-2; D is possibly TRBD1 (5 bases). The germline V gene encodes CDR1 SGHVS and CDR2 FQNEAQ. Between the trimmed V and J ends, which lost 0 bases and 8 bases, there was a span of 10 bases. This CDR3 has 13 residues.

This clonotype has a count of ten or more. The chain combines TRBV6-5 with TRBJ1-2; TRBD1 aligns across 7 bases. V lost 8 bases, J lost 6 bases, and 6 bases stayed unmatched. Germline loops: CDR1 MNHEY, CDR2 SVGAGI. The CDR3 contains 12 residues. This CDR3 is CASGRGYNGYTF. CDR3 nucleotides: TGTGCCAGCGGCAGGGGGTACAATGGCTACACCTTC.

In this sample, this clonotype turned up many times. This rearrangement joins TRBV29-1 to TRBJ1-2; D not certain. Trimming removed 1 base at V and 8 bases at J, with 5 bases between. The germline V gene has CDR1 SQVTM and CDR2 ANQGSEA. The CDR3 covers 10 residues. CDR3 sequence: CSVEVGGYTF. As DNA, the CDR3 is TGCAGCGTTGAAGTTGGGGGCTACACCTTC.

There are a few counts of this clonotype. The chain combines TRBV11-2 with TRBJ2-7; no reliable D call. V gave up 5 bases and J gave up 5 bases, with 19 bases separating them. The CDR3 extends over 15 amino acids. Germline CDR1 and CDR2: SGHAT and FQNNGV. The CDR3 here is CASSLTTRGFNEQYF. CDR3 nucleotide sequence: TGTGCCAGCAGCCTTACGACCAGAGGTTTTAACGAGCAGTACTTC.

The rearrangement joins TRBV10-2 to TRBJ1-1; D unclear. There are 13 residues in the CDR3. The V end was cut by 3 bases, the J end by 11 bases, with 16 bases between. Germline CDR1 WSHSY, CDR2 SAAADI. The CDR3 protein is CASSERSEEEAFF. In DNA form, the CDR3 reads TGCGCCAGCAGTGAAAGGAGCGAGGAGGAGGCTTTCTTT.

This clonotype was seen a few times. The J gene is TRBJ2-5, the V gene TRBV12-3 or TRBV12-4; TRBD1 might be the D (7 bases). This CDR3 is built from 14 residues. The ends were cut back, 3 bases at V and 5 bases at J, with 13 bases in the middle. CDR3 sequence: CASSFKTGRETQYF. CDR3 bases: TGTGCCAGCAGTTTTAAGACAGGGAGGGAGACCCAGTACTTC.

This clonotype was observed many times. The chain joins TRBV10-3 to TRBJ1-5; D is unclear. The CDR3 covers 15 residues. Deletions cut 4 bases from V and 2 bases from J, with 12 bases between. Germline CDR1 is ENHRY and CDR2 is SYGVKD. The CDR3 region is CAISAGERGNQPQHF. The CDR3 nucleotides read TGTGCCATCAGTGCTGGGGAACGCGGCAATCAGCCCCAGCATTTT.

This clonotype appeared many times. This chain uses TRBV5-1 with TRBJ2-6; D possibly corresponds to TRBD1 (6 bases). With 4 bases removed from V and 3 bases from J, the gap between germline ends came to 14 bases. This CDR3 spans 16 amino acids. The germline CDR1 and CDR2 sequences are SGHRS and YFSETQ. DNA of the CDR3: TGCGCCAGCAGCCAAGAGCAGGGGTTTGGGGCCAACGTCCTGACTTTC. It encodes CASSQEQGFGANVLTF.

This clonotype has a count of ten or more. This sequence joins TRBV7-2 and TRBJ2-2; a weak D match, TRBD2 (5 bases). The CDR3 consists of 17 residues. V lost 1 base and J lost 4, with 16 bases in between. The germline CDR1 and CDR2 sequences are SGHTA and FQGNSA. The CDR3 nucleotides are TGTGCCAGCAGCTTAGGAATGAGCGGCATCACCACCGGGGAGCTGTTTTTT. It codes for CASSLGMSGITTGELFF.

The chain joins TRBV12-3 or TRBV12-4 to TRBJ2-5, with TRBD1 matching 11 bases. The CDR3 runs to 16 residues. V was pared by 5 bases and J by 3 bases, with 8 bases of the junction left unmatched. CDR3 in amino acids: CASSPGGTGGEETQYF. The CDR3 DNA reads as TGTGCCAGCAGTCCAGGCGGGACAGGGGGAGAAGAGACCCAGTACTTC.

In this sample, this clonotype turned up many times. The chain is built from TRBV7-9 and TRBJ1-4; 8 bases are shared with TRBD1. The CDR3 extends over 15 amino acids. In germline, CDR1 is SEHNR, CDR2 FQNEAQ (reference sequence). V was clipped by 7 bases and J by 5 bases; unmatched bases: 9. The CDR3 sequence: CASTPRGQANEKLFF. The CDR3 nucleotides read TGTGCCAGCACCCCCAGGGGACAGGCGAATGAAAAACTGTTTTTT. The whole variable domain, remainder taken from reference TRBV7-9 and TRBJ1-4, is DTGVSQNPRHKITKRGQNVTFRCDPISEHNRLYWYRQTLGQGPEFLTYFQNEAQLEKSRLLSDRFSAERPKGSFSTLEIQRTEQGDSAMYLCASTPRGQANEKLFFGSGTQLSVL.

This clonotype has a count of ten or more. The rearrangement links TRBV5-1 to TRBJ1-1; 8 nucleotides align to TRBD1. The CDR3 spans 15 residues. With V trimmed by 4 bases and J by 3 bases, 8 bases remained unmatched. The V gene's germline CDR1 is SGHRS and CDR2 YFSETQ. CDR3: CASSPYGQGDTEAFF. CDR3 in DNA: TGCGCCAGCAGCCCCTATGGACAGGGCGACACTGAAGCTTTCTTT.

This clonotype was seen ten or more times. This chain connects TRBV10-3 to TRBJ1-4; D unresolved. The length of the CDR3 is 13 residues. V lost 0 bases and J lost 8, with 7 bases in between. CDR1 is ENHRY and CDR2 is SYGVKD in the germline V gene. The CDR3 region is CAISESPGEKLFF. CDR3 DNA sequence: TGTGCCATCAGTGAGTCACCTGGAGAAAAACTGTTTTTT.

This chain connects TRBV20-1 to TRBJ2-5; 7 nucleotides line up with TRBD1. The CDR3 is made up of 9 amino acids. Germline loops: CDR1 DFQATT, CDR2 SNEGSKA (reference sequence). J gave up 13 bases and V 6 bases, and 5 bases lay outside the gene matches. The CDR3 DNA is TGCAGTGCAACCGGGACAGCGTACTTC. It yields the protein CSATGTAYF.

Concerning this clonotype: At one end, the junction sequence differs from germline, possibly due to a read error. The chain uses TRBV9 and TRBJ1-1; D gene ambiguous. Germline values: CDR1 SGDLS, CDR2 YYNGEE. This CDR3 spans 13 amino acids. As DNA, the CDR3 is TGTGCCAGCAGTGCAGGACGGCTTATTGGAGCTTCCTTT. Residues: CASSAGRLIGASF.

This clonotype was detected a few times. The chain combines TRBV7-6 with TRBJ2-7, with 15 bases identical to TRBD2. The V gene's germline CDR1 is SGHVS and CDR2 FNYEAQ. V lost 5 bases, J lost 1 base, and 12 bases stayed unmatched. The CDR3 is 19 residues long. This CDR3 reads CASSRYGLAGGPMSYEQYF. CDR3 nucleotides: TGTGCCAGCAGCCGTTACGGACTAGCGGGAGGGCCTATGTCCTACGAGCAGTACTTC.

The gene calls are TRBV12-3 or TRBV12-4 and TRBJ1-2; D gene unclear. This CDR3 is 17 amino acids long. Trimming removed 3 bases from V and 6 bases from J, with 23 bases in between. The CDR3 DNA sequence: TGTGCCAGCAGTTTTGGGAACCTCGCGTGGAGGGTTGATGGCTACACCTTC. Its translation: CASSFGNLAWRVDGYTF.

This clonotype was seen more than once but under ten times. This chain links TRBV29-1 with TRBJ2-3; D perhaps matches TRBD2 (6 bases). Germline values: CDR1 SQVTM, CDR2 ANQGSEA. The ends were cut back, 1 base at V and 0 bases at J, with 8 bases in the middle. CDR3 length: 14 amino acids. CDR3 amino acids: CSVEVAESTDTQYF. The CDR3 nucleotides read TGCAGCGTTGAAGTAGCGGAGAGCACAGATACGCAGTATTTT.

Details on this clonotype: The junction and the germline gene differ at one end; a read error may be behind it. The J gene is TRBJ2-2, the V gene TRBV10-3, with D perhaps TRBD2 (5 bases). Germline V gene data show CDR1 as ENHRY and CDR2 as SYGVKD. CDR3 size: 17 residues. CDR3 sequence (DNA): TGTGCCAGCAGTTACCCGGCGGGCAAGATTTACACCGGGGAGCTGTTTTTT. It is translated as CASSYPAGKIYTGELFF.

This chain connects TRBV9 to TRBJ2-5; TRBD2 might be the D (6 bases). V gave up 0 bases and J gave up 4 bases, with 13 bases separating them. The V gene's germline CDR1 is SGDLS and CDR2 YYNGEE. CDR3 length: 15 amino acids. The CDR3 region is CASSVGSGVGETQYF. The DNA for the CDR3 is TGTGCCAGCAGCGTAGGTAGCGGAGTTGGAGAGACCCAGTACTTC.

At least ten counts were recorded for this clonotype. The genes are TRBV7-2 and TRBJ1-1; D unresolved. There are 14 residues in the CDR3. Trimming took 5 bases from V and 5 from J, leaving 15 bases between them. Per the germline V gene, CDR1 is SGHTA and CDR2 is FQGNSA. The CDR3 here is CASSRAPPGTEAFF. CDR3 DNA: TGTGCCAGCAGCCGAGCGCCACCCGGGACTGAAGCTTTCTTT.